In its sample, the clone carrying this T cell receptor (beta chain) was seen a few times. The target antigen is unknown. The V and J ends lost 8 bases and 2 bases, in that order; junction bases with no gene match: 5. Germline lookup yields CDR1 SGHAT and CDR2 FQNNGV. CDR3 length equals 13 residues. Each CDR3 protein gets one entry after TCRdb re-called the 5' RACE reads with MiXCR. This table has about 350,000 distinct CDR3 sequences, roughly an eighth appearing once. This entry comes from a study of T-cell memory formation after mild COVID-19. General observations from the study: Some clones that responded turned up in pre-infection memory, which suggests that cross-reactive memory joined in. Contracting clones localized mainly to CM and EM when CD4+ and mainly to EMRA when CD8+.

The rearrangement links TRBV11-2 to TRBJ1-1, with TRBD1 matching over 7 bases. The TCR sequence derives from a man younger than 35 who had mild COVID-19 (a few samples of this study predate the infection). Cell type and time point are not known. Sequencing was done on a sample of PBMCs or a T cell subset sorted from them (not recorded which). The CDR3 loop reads CASLQGTNTEAFF. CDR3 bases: TGTGCCAGCCTACAGGGGACAAACACTGAAGCTTTCTTT. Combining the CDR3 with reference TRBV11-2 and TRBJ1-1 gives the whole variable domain EAGVAQSPRYKIIEKRQSVAFWCNPISGHATLYWYQQILGQGPKLLIQFQNNGVVDDSQLPKDRFSAERLKGVDSTLKIQPAKLEDSAVYLCASLQGTNTEAFFGQGTRLTVV.